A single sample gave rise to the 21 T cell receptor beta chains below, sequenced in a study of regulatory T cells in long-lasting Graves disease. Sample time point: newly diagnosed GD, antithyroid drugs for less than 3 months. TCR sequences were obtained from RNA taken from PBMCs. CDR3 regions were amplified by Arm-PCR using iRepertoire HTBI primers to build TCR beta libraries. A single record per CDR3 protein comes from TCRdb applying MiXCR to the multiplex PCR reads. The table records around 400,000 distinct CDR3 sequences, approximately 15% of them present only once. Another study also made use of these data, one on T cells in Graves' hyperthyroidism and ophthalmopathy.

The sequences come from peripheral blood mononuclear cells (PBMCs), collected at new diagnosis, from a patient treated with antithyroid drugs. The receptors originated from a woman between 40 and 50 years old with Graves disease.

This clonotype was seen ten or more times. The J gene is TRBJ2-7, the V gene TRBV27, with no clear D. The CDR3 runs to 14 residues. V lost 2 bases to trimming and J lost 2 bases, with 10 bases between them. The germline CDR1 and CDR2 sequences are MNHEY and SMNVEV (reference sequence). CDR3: CASSLGQPAYEQYF. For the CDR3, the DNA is TGTGCCAGCAGTTTAGGGCAGCCAGCCTACGAGCAGTACTTC.

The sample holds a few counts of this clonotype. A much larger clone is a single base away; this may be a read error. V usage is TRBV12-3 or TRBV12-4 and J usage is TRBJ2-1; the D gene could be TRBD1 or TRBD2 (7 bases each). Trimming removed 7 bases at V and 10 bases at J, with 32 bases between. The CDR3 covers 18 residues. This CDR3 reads CASNSPQGGGRRTYEQFF. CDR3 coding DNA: TGTGCCAGCAACTCACCTCAGGGGGGCGGGAGACGCACCTACGAGCAGTTCTTC.

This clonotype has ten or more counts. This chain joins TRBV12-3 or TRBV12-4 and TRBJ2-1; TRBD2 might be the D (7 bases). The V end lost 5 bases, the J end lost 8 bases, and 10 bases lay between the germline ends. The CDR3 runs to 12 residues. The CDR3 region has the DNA TGTGCCAGCAGTGAGGGGGGGGATGAGCAGTTCTTC. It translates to CASSEGGDEQFF.

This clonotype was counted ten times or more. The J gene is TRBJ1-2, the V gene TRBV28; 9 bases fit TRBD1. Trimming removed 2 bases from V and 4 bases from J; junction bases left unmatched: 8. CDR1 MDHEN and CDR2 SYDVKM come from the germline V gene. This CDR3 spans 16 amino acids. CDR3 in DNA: TGTGCCAGCAGTTTAAAAGGACAGGGGCCGGCCTATGGCTACACCTTC. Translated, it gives CASSLKGQGPAYGYTF.

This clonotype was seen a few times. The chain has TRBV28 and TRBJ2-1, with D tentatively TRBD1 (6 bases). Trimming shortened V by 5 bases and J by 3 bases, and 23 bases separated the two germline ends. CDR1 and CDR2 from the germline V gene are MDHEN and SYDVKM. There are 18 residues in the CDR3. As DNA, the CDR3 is TGTGCCAGCAGTCCCCCAGGGGTTGTTACGGGCATCTACAATGAGCAGTTCTTC. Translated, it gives CASSPPGVVTGIYNEQFF.

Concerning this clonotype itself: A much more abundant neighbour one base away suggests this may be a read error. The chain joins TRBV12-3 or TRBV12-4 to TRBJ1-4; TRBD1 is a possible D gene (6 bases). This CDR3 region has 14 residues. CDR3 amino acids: CASSRTATNERLFF. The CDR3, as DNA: TGTGCCAGCAGTCGGACAGCAACTAATGAAAGACTGTTTTTT.

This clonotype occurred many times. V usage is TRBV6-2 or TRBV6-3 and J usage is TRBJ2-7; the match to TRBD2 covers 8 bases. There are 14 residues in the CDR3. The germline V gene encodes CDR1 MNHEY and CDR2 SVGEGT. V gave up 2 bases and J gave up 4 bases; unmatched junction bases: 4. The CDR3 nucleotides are TGTGCCAGCAGTTACGGCGGGAGGAAATACGAGCAGTACTTC. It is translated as CASSYGGRKYEQYF.

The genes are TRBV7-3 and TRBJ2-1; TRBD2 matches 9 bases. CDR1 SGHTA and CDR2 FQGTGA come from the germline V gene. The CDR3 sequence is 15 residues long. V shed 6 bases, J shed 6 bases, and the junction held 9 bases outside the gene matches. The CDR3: CASSPSGTRLNEQFF. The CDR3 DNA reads TGTGCCAGCAGTCCTAGCGGGACACGACTCAATGAGCAGTTCTTC.

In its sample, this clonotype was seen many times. Here the CDR3 reads CAWSVVSGRLGEQFF. The DNA of the CDR3 is TGTGCCTGGAGTGTAGTTAGCGGGAGATTAGGTGAGCAGTTCTTC. The genes are TRBV30 and TRBJ2-1; the match to TRBD2 covers 9 bases. Germline CDR1 GTSNPN, CDR2 SVGIG (reference sequence). The CDR3 is 15 residues long. After removal of 0 bases from V and 9 bases from J, the junction contained 9 bases not matched to a gene.

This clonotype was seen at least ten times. The CDR3 DNA sequence: TGTGCCAGCAGTGAACAGGGCTCAGGCAATGAGCAGTTCTTC. This codes for CASSEQGSGNEQFF. The V call is TRBV6-1, the J call TRBJ2-1, with a tentative D call TRBD1 (5 bases). CDR1 and CDR2 from the germline V gene are MNHNS and SASEGT. The V end was cut by 2 bases, the J end by 6 bases, with 11 bases between. The CDR3 sequence is 14 residues long.

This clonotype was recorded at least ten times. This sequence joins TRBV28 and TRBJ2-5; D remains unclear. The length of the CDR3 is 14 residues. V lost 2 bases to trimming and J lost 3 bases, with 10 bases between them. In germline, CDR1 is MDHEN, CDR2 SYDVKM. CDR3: CASSLLSEKETQYF. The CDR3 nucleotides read TGTGCCAGCAGTTTACTGTCAGAAAAAGAGACCCAGTACTTC.

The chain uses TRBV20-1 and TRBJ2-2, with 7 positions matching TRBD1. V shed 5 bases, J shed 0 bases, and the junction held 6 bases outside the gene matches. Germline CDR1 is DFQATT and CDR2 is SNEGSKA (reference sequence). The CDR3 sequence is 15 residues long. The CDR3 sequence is CSARGQSTNTGELFF. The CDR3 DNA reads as TGCAGTGCTCGGGGACAGAGCACGAACACCGGGGAGCTGTTTTTT.

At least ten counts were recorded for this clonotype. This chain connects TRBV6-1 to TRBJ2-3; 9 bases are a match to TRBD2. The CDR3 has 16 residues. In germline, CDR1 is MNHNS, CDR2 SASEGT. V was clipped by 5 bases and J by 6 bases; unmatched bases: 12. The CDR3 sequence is CASSLHVAGVADTQYF. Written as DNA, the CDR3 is TGTGCCAGCAGTCTCCATGTAGCGGGAGTTGCGGATACGCAGTATTTT.

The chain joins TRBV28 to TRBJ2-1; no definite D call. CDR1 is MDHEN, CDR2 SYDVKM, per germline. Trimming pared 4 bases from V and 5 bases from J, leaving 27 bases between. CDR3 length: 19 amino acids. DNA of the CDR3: TGTGCCAGCAGTTCTCCTACAGCTCCAACAATGATCTCGCACAATGAGCAGTTCTTC. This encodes CASSSPTAPTMISHNEQFF. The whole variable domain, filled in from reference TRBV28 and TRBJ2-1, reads DVKVTQSSRYLVKRTGEKVFLECVQDMDHENMFWYRQDPGLGLRLIYFSYDVKMKEKGDIPEGYSVSREKKERFSLILESASTNQTSMYLCASSSPTAPTMISHNEQFFGPGTRLTVL.

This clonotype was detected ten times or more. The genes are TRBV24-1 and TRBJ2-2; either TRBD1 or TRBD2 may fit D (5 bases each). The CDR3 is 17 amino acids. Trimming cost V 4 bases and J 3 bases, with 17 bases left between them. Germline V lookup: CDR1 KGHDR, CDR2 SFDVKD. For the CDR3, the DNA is TGTGCCACCAGTGACGTAGGCCGGGGCCCTTACACCGGGGAGCTGTTTTTT. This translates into CATSDVGRGPYTGELFF.

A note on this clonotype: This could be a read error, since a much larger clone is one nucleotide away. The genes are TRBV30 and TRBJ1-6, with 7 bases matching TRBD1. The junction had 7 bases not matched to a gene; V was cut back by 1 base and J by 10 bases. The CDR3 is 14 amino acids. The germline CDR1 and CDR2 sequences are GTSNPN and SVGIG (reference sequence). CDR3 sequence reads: CAWSGDSSRSPLHF. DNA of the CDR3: TGTGCCTGGAGTGGGGACAGCAGCAGGTCACCCCTCCACTTT. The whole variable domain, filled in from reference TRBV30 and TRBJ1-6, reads SQTIHQWPATLVQPVGSPLSLECTVEGTSNPNLYWYRQAAGRGLQLLFYSVGIGQISSEVPQNLSASRPQDRQFILSSKKLLLSDSGFYLCAWSGDSSRSPLHFGNGTRLTVT.

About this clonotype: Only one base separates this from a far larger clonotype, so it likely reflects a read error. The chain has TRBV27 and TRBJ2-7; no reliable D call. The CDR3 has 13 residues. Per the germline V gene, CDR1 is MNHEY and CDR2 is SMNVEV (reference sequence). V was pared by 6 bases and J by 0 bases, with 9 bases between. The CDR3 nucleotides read TGTGCCAGCAGGGGAAGGAGCTCCTACGAGCAGTACTTC. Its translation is CASRGRSSYEQYF.

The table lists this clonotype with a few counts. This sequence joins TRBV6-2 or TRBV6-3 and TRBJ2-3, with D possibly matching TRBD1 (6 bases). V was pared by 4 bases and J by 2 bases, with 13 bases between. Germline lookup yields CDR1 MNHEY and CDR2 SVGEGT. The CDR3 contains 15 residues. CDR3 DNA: TGTGCCAGCAGTTCCGAAGGGGGAGCCACAGATACGCAGTATTTT. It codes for CASSSEGGATDTQYF.

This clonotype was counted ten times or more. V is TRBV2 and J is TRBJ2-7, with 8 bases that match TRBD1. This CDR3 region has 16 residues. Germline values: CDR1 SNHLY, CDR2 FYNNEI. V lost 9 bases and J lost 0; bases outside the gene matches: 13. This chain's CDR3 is CARGGVGQDFSYEQYF. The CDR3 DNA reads TGTGCCAGGGGGGGTGTGGGACAGGACTTCTCCTACGAGCAGTACTTC. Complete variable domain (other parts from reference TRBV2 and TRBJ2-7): EPEVTQTPSHQVTQMGQEVILRCVPISNHLYFYWYRQILGQKVEFLVSFYNNEISEKSEIFDDQFSVERPDGSNFTLKIRSTKLEDSAMYFCARGGVGQDFSYEQYFGPGTRLTVT.

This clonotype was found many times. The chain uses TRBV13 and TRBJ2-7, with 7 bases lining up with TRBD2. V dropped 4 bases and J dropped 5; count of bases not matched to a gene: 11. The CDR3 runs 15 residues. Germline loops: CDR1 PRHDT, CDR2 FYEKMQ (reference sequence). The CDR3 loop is CASSSQEGGQNEQYF. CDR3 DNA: TGTGCCAGCAGCTCCCAGGAGGGAGGGCAGAACGAGCAGTACTTC. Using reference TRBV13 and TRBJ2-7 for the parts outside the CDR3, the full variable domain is AAGVIQSPRHLIKEKRETATLKCYPIPRHDTVYWYQQGPGQDPQFLISFYEKMQSDKGSIPDRFSAQQFSDYHSELNMSSLELGDSALYFCASSSQEGGQNEQYFGPGTRLTVT.

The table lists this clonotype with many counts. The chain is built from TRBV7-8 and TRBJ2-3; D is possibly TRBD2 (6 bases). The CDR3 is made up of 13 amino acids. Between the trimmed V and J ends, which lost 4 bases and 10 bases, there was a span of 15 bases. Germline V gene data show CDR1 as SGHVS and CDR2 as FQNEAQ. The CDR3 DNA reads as TGTGCCAGCAGCTCCCGGGACTCCGTTTCGCAGTATTTT. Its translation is CASSSRDSVSQYF.